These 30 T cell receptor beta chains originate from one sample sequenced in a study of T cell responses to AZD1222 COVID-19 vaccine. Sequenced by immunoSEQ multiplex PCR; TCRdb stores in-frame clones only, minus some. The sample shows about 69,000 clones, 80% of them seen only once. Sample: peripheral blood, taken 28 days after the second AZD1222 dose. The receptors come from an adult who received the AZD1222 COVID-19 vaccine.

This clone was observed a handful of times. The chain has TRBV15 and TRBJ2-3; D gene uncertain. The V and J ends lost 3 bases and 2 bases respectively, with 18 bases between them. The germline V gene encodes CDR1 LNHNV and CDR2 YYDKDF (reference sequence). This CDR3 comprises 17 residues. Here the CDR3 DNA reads TGTGCCACCAGCAGTCCGACGGAACTTTTACTCACAGATACGCAGTATTTT. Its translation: CATSSPTELLLTDTQYF.

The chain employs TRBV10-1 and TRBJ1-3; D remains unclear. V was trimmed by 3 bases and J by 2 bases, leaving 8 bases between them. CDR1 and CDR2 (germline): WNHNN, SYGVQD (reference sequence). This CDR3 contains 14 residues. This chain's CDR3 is CASSEQATGNTIYF. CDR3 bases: TGCGCCAGCAGTGAACAAGCAACTGGAAACACCATATATTTT.

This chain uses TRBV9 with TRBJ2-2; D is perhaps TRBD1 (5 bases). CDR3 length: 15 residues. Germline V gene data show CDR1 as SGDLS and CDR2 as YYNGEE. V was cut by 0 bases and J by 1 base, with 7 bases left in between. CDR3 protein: CASSVETGNTGELFF. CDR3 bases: TGTGCCAGCAGCGTAGAAACAGGGAACACCGGGGAGCTGTTTTTT.

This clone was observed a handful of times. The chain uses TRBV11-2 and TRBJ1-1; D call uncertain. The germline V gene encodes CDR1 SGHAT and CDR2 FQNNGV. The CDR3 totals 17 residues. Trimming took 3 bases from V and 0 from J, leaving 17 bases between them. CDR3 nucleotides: TGTGCCAGCAGCTTTAGGGTGCCTGGACGGCTGAACACTGAAGCTTTCTTT. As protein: CASSFRVPGRLNTEAFF. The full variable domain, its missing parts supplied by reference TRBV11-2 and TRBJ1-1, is EAGVAQSPRYKIIEKRQSVAFWCNPISGHATLYWYQQILGQGPKLLIQFQNNGVVDDSQLPKDRFSAERLKGVDSTLKIQPAKLEDSAVYLCASSFRVPGRLNTEAFFGQGTRLTVV.

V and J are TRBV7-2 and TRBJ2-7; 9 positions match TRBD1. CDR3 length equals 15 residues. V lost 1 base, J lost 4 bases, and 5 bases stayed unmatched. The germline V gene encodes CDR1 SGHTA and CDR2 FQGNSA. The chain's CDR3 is CASSLEGQGLYEQYF. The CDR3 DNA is TGTGCCAGCAGCTTAGAGGGACAGGGCCTTTACGAGCAGTACTTC.

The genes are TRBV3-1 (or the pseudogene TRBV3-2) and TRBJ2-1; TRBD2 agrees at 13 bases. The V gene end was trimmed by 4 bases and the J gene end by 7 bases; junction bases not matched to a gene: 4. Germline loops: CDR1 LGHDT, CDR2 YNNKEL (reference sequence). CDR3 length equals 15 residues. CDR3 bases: TGTGCCAGCAGCCTTACTAGCGGGGGGGTTAATGAGCAGTTCTTC. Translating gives CASSLTSGGVNEQFF.

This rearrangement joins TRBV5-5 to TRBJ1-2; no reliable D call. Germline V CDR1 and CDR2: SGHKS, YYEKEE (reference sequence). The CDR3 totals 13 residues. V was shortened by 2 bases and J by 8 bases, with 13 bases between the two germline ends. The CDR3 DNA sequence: TGTGCCAGCAGCTTTACAGCGTCCCCAGGCTACACCTTC. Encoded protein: CASSFTASPGYTF.

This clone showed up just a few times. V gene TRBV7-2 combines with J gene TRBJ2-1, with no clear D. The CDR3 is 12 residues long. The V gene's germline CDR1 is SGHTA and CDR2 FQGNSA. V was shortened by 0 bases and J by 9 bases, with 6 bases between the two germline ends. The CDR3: CASSLASSEQFF. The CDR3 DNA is TGTGCCAGCAGCTTAGCGAGTAGTGAGCAGTTCTTC.

CDR3 amino acids: CASSAPAGGYNEQFF. CDR3 nucleotides: TGTGCCAGCAGCGCCCCTGCGGGGGGGTACAATGAGCAGTTCTTC. The chain carries TRBV5-4 and TRBJ2-1, with 9 nucleotides matching TRBD2. The CDR3 is 15 amino acids. Germline V gene lookup returns CDR1 SGHNT and CDR2 YYREEE (reference sequence). Trimming at V came to 4 bases and at J to 4 bases, leaving 6 bases not matched to a gene. Combining the CDR3 with reference TRBV5-4 and TRBJ2-1 gives the whole variable domain ETGVTQSPTHLIKTRGQQVTLRCSSQSGHNTVSWYQQALGQGPQFIFQYYREEENGRGNFPPRFSGLQFPNYSSELNVNALELDDSALYLCASSAPAGGYNEQFFGPGTRLTVL.

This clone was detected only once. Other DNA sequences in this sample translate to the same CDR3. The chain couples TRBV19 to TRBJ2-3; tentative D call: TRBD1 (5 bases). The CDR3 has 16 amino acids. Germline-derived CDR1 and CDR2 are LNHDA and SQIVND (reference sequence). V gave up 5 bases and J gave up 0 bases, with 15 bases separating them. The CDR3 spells CASSGTGHPSTDTQYF. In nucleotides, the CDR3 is TGTGCCAGTAGTGGAACAGGACACCCTAGCACAGATACGCAGTATTTT.

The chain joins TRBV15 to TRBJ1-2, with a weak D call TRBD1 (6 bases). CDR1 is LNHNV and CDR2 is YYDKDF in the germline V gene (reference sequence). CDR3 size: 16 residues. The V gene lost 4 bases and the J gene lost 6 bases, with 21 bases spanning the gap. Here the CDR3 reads CATSKSLDSNPNGYTF. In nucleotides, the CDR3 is TGTGCCACCAGCAAGAGTTTGGACAGCAATCCGAATGGCTACACCTTC.

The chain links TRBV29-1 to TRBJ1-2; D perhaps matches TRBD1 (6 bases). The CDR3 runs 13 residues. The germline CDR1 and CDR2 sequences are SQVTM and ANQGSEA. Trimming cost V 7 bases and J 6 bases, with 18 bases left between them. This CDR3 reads CSAGDKIGNGYTF. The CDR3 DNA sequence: TGCAGCGCTGGGGACAAAATAGGCAATGGCTACACCTTC.

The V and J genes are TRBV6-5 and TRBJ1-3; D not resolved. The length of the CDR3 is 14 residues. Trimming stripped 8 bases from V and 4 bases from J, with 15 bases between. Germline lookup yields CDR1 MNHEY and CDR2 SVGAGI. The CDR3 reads CASLLGMGGNTIYF. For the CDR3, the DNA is TGTGCCAGCCTGCTGGGCATGGGGGGAAACACCATATATTTT.

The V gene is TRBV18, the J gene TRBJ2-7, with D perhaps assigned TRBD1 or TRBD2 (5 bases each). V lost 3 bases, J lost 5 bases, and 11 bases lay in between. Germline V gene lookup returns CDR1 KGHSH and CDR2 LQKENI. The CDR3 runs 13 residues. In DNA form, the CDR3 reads TGTGCCAGCTCACCGGGACCGGACAACGAGCAGTACTTC. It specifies CASSPGPDNEQYF.

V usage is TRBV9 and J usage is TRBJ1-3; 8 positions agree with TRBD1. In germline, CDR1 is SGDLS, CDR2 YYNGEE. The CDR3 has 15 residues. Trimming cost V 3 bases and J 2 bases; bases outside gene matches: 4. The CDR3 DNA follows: TGTGCCAGCAGCGCCGCGACAGGGGCTGGAAACACCATATATTTT. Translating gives CASSAATGAGNTIYF.

CDR3 sequence (DNA): TGTGCCAGCAGGAGTGCAGGTTTTGATGGCTACACCTTC. Encoded protein: CASRSAGFDGYTF. The J gene is TRBJ1-2, the V gene TRBV25-1; D gene unclear. The V end was cut by 6 bases, the J end by 6 bases, with 14 bases between. The CDR3 has 13 residues. Germline V gene sequence: CDR1 MGHDK, CDR2 SYGVNS.

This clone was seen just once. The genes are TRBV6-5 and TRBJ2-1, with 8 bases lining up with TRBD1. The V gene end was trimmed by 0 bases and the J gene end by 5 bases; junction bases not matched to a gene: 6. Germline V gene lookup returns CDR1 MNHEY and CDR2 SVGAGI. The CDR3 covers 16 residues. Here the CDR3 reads CASSYSSSGGHNEQFF. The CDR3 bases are TGTGCCAGCAGTTACTCGAGTTCAGGGGGCCACAATGAGCAGTTCTTC.

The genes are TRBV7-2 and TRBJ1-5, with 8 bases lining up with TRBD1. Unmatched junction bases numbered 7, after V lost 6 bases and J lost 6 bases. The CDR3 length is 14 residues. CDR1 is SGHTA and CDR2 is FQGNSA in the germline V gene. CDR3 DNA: TGTGCCAGCAGAAAAGACAGGGGAAGTCAGCCCCAGCATTTT. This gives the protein CASRKDRGSQPQHF.

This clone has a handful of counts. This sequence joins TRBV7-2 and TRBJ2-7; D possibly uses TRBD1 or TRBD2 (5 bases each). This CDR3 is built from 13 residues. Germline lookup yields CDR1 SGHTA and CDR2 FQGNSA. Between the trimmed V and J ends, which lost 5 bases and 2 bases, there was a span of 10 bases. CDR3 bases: TGTGCCAGCAGCCGAAGGGGAGCCTACGAGCAGTACTTC. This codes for CASSRRGAYEQYF. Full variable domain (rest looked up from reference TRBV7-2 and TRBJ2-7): GAGVSQSPSNKVTEKGKDVELRCDPISGHTALYWYRQSLGQGLEFLIYFQGNSAPDKSGLPSDRFSAERTGGSVSTLTIQRTQQEDSAVYLCASSRRGAYEQYFGPGTRLTVT.

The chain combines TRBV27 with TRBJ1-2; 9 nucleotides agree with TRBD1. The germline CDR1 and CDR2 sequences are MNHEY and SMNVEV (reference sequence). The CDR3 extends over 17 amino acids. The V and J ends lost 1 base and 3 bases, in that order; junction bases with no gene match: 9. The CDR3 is CASSLWPPGQGDYGYTF. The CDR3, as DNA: TGTGCCAGCAGTTTATGGCCTCCGGGACAGGGCGACTATGGCTACACCTTC.

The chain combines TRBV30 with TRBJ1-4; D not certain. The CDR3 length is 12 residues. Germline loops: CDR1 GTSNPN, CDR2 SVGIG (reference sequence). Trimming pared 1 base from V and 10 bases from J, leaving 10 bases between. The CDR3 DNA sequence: TGTGCCTGGAGTGCTCTTGCTGGAAAACTGTTTTTT. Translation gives CAWSALAGKLFF.

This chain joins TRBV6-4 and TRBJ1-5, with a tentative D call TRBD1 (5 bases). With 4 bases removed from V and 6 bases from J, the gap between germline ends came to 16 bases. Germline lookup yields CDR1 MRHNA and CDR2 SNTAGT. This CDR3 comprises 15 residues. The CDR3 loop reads CASSASHGGSQPQHF. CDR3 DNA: TGTGCCAGCAGTGCGTCACATGGGGGAAGTCAGCCCCAGCATTTT.

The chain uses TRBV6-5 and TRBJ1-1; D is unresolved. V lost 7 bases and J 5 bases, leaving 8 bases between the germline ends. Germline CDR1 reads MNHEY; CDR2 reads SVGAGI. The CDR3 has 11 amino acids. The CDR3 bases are TGTGCCAGCAAGTTGGAGACTGAAGCTTTCTTT. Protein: CASKLETEAFF.

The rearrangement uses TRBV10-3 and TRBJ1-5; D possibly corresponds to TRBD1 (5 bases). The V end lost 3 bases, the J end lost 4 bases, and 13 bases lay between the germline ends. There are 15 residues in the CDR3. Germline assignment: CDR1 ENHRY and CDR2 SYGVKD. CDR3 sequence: CAISDGAVGNQPQHF. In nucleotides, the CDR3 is TGTGCCATCAGTGACGGGGCGGTTGGAAATCAGCCCCAGCATTTT.

CDR3: CASSQVSSGGNQPQHF. The CDR3 DNA reads TGTGCCAGCAGCCAAGTGAGTTCTGGGGGCAATCAGCCCCAGCATTTT. The chain combines TRBV4-2 with TRBJ1-5; D is uncertain. The CDR3 totals 16 residues. Trimming left V 1 base short and J 2 bases short, with 12 bases between. Germline values: CDR1 LGHNA, CDR2 YNFKEQ.

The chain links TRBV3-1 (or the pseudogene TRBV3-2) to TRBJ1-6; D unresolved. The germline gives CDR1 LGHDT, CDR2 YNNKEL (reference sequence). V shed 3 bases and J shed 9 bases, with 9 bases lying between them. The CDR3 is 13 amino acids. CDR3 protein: CASSHPRVSPLHF. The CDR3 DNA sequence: TGTGCCAGCAGCCACCCCCGGGTTTCACCCCTCCACTTT.

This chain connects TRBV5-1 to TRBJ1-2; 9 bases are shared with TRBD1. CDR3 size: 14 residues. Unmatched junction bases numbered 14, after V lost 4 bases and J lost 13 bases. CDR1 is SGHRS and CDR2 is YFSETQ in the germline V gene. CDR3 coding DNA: TGCGCCAGCAGCCGATCCGCCCGGGACAGGGTTTTCACCTTC. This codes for CASSRSARDRVFTF.

The CDR3 protein is CASSIGAGSEKLFF. The CDR3 bases are TGTGCCAGTAGTATTGGCGCAGGGTCTGAAAAACTGTTTTTT. J is TRBJ1-4 and V is TRBV19; D possibly corresponds to TRBD1 (5 bases). V lost 3 bases, J lost 7 bases, and 12 bases lay in between. This CDR3 is 14 amino acids long. From germline, CDR1 is LNHDA and CDR2 SQIVND (reference sequence).

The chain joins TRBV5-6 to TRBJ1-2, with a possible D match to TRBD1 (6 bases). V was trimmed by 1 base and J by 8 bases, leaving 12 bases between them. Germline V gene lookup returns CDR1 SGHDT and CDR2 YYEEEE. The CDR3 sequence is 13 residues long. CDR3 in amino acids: CASSLNRADGYTF. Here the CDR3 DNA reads TGTGCCAGCAGCTTGAACAGGGCTGACGGCTACACCTTC.

CDR3 sequence reads: CAWSASTGGEQYF. The CDR3 DNA reads as TGTGCCTGGAGTGCCTCGACAGGGGGCGAGCAGTACTTC. The chain links TRBV30 to TRBJ2-7, with 9 bases fitting TRBD1. The length of the CDR3 is 13 residues. With 1 base clipped from V and 6 bases from J, the junction kept 4 bases outside the gene matches. CDR1 is GTSNPN, CDR2 SVGIG, per germline (reference sequence).